This entry lists 17 T cell receptor beta chains sequenced from one sample in a study of tumor-infiltrating lymphocytes in localized non-small cell lung cancer. Assay: immunoSEQ multiplex PCR; the TCRdb copy retains only in-frame clones and omits some. In the table there are 11,000 to 15,000 clones, roughly four fifths of which are singletons. Sample: lung tumor tissue. Receptor source: a human donor with non-small cell lung cancer.

V gene TRBV5-4 combines with J gene TRBJ2-7; D call uncertain. Trimming took off 2 bases at V and 2 bases at J, with 8 bases between the two ends. Germline CDR1 reads SGHNT; CDR2 reads YYREEE (reference sequence). CDR3 length: 13 residues. The CDR3 region has the DNA TGTGCCAGCAGCTTAGATCCGCCCTACGAGCAGTACTTC. Translated: CASSLDPPYEQYF.

This clone was seen once. The chain combines TRBV6-6 with TRBJ1-2, with no clear D. This CDR3 region has 12 residues. CDR1 and CDR2 from the germline V gene are MNHNY and SVGAGI (reference sequence). V was clipped by 6 bases and J by 2 bases, with 7 bases between them. CDR3 amino acids: CASRGPNYGYTF. The CDR3 DNA follows: TGTGCCAGCAGAGGCCCCAACTATGGCTACACCTTC.

This sequence joins TRBV6-1 and TRBJ1-1; 7 bases are shared with TRBD1. From germline, CDR1 is MNHNS and CDR2 SASEGT. With V trimmed by 5 bases and J by 5 bases, 8 bases remained unmatched. This CDR3 comprises 14 residues. The CDR3 nucleotides read TGTGCCAGCAGTTTTCAGGGGGTCGGAACTGAAGCTTTCTTT. Translating gives CASSFQGVGTEAFF.

On this clone: The same CDR3 can be traced to other DNA sequences in this sample. V is TRBV6-5 and J is TRBJ1-1, with TRBD1 matching over 7 bases. Germline assignment: CDR1 MNHEY and CDR2 SVGAGI. This CDR3 contains 15 residues. J was trimmed by 4 bases and V by 0 bases; bases with no gene match: 5. The CDR3 sequence is CASSYSEGARTEAFF. The CDR3 nucleotides read TGTGCCAGCAGTTACTCGGAGGGGGCGCGCACTGAAGCTTTCTTT.

The chain couples TRBV5-1 to TRBJ2-3, with a tentative D call TRBD1 (6 bases). The CDR3 contains 12 residues. V was shortened by 5 bases and J by 6 bases, with 10 bases between the two germline ends. Per germline, CDR1 SGHRS and CDR2 YFSETQ. The CDR3 here is CASRDSRDTQYF. The DNA of the CDR3 is TGCGCCAGCAGGGACAGCCGCGATACGCAGTATTTT.

The V and J genes are TRBV9 and TRBJ2-2, with 9 bases identical to TRBD1. This CDR3 region has 17 residues. Germline V lookup: CDR1 SGDLS, CDR2 YYNGEE. V shed 3 bases, J shed 1 base, and the junction held 7 bases outside the gene matches. CDR3 region: CASSDWDRVLNTGELFF. CDR3 bases: TGTGCCAGCAGCGATTGGGACAGGGTTTTGAACACCGGGGAGCTGTTTTTT. Together with reference TRBV9 and TRBJ2-2, the CDR3 gives the full variable domain: DSGVTQTPKHLITATGQRVTLRCSPRSGDLSVYWYQQSLDQGLQFLIQYYNGEERAKGNILERFSAQQFPDLHSELNLSSLELGDSALYFCASSDWDRVLNTGELFFGEGSRLTVL.

This rearrangement joins TRBV30 to TRBJ2-5; D may be TRBD1 or TRBD2 (5 bases each). Germline V gives CDR1 GTSNPN, CDR2 SVGIG (reference sequence). This CDR3 comprises 15 residues. V gave up 0 bases and J gave up 5 bases, with 16 bases separating them. For the CDR3, the DNA is TGTGCCTGGAGTGTACATTCGGGGCCGATGGAGACCCAGTACTTC. It codes for CAWSVHSGPMETQYF.

This clone was detected a few times. The V and J genes are TRBV6-1 and TRBJ1-2; 9 bases agree with TRBD1. Germline V gene sequence: CDR1 MNHNS, CDR2 SASEGT. Unmatched junction bases numbered 10, after V lost 8 bases and J lost 3 bases. This CDR3 is 15 amino acids long. The CDR3 DNA follows: TGTGCCAGCCAGAGCGGGACAGGGTGGTACTATGGCTACACCTTC. This translates into CASQSGTGWYYGYTF.

The CDR3 protein is CASSYYAGRNNEQFF. The CDR3 bases are TGTGCCAGCAGCTACTACGCCGGGAGGAACAATGAGCAGTTCTTC. The V call is TRBV7-2, the J call TRBJ2-1; 7 positions match TRBD2. V lost 4 bases, J lost 5 bases, and 8 bases stayed unmatched. The germline CDR1 and CDR2 sequences are SGHTA and FQGNSA. The CDR3 loop spans 15 amino acids.

This CDR3 is CSTQRQETQYF. CDR3 bases: TGTTCTACCCAGCGGCAAGAGACCCAGTACTTC. This chain uses TRBV25-1 with TRBJ2-5; weak D call: TRBD2 (5 bases). In germline, CDR1 is MGHDK, CDR2 SYGVNS. This CDR3 is built from 11 residues.

The CDR3 DNA reads as TGTGCCAGCAGCTTAGGCCCACTAGCGACTTACGAGCAGTACTTC. Encoded protein: CASSLGPLATYEQYF. The chain couples TRBV7-2 to TRBJ2-7; 7 bases map to TRBD2. V shed 1 base, J shed 4 bases, and the junction held 7 bases outside the gene matches. The CDR3 length is 15 residues. Germline CDR1 and CDR2: SGHTA and FQGNSA.

V and J are TRBV25-1 and TRBJ2-1; 7 bases agree with TRBD1. The CDR3 sequence is 14 residues long. After removal of 5 bases from V and 9 bases from J, the junction contained 10 bases not matched to a gene. CDR1 MGHDK and CDR2 SYGVNS come from the germline V gene. The CDR3 DNA reads as TGTGCCAGCAGTTCCACAGGGGCGTACGGTGAGCAGTTCTTC. Translating it yields CASSSTGAYGEQFF.

This chain connects TRBV11-3 to TRBJ2-3, with D hard to call. With 3 bases removed from V and 0 bases from J, the gap between germline ends came to 7 bases. Looked up from germline, CDR1 is SGHNT and CDR2 is YENEEA. The CDR3 is 14 amino acids. The CDR3 DNA is TGTGCCAGCAGCTTGGGCCGGAGCACAGATACGCAGTATTTT. It encodes CASSLGRSTDTQYF.

The chain carries TRBV28 and TRBJ2-3; D gene ambiguous. The germline CDR1 and CDR2 sequences are MDHEN and SYDVKM. V was clipped by 3 bases and J by 0 bases, with 13 bases between them. The CDR3 has 16 amino acids. As DNA, the CDR3 is TGTGCCAGCAGTTTGGGTCGTGGTGCTAGCACAGATACGCAGTATTTT. This translates into CASSLGRGASTDTQYF.

The chain carries TRBV27 and TRBJ2-3; 15 bases align to TRBD2. The CDR3 covers 19 residues. Losses at the gene ends were 6 bases for V and 3 bases for J; bases not matched to a gene: 13. Per germline, CDR1 MNHEY and CDR2 SMNVEV (reference sequence). DNA for the CDR3: TGTGCCAGCAGGGGACTAGCGGGAGGCCAAGGGGTTTATACAGATACGCAGTATTTT. Translation: CASRGLAGGQGVYTDTQYF.

The chain uses TRBV5-1 and TRBJ2-7, with 7 bases lining up with TRBD1. With V trimmed by 3 bases and J by 3 bases, 3 bases remained unmatched. The CDR3 totals 13 residues. Germline V gene lookup returns CDR1 SGHRS and CDR2 YFSETQ. CDR3 residues: CASSSDRYYEQYF. The CDR3 DNA sequence: TGCGCCAGCAGCTCGGACAGGTACTACGAGCAGTACTTC.

The rearrangement uses TRBV5-4 and TRBJ1-6; TRBD1 might be the D (5 bases). The CDR3 is made up of 18 amino acids. Germline lookup yields CDR1 SGHNT and CDR2 YYREEE (reference sequence). Trimming shortened V by 4 bases and J by 2 bases, and 19 bases separated the two germline ends. The CDR3 sequence is CASSGGLAESTYNSPLHF. Written as DNA, the CDR3 is TGTGCCAGCAGCGGGGGGTTGGCGGAATCCACCTATAATTCACCCCTCCACTTT.